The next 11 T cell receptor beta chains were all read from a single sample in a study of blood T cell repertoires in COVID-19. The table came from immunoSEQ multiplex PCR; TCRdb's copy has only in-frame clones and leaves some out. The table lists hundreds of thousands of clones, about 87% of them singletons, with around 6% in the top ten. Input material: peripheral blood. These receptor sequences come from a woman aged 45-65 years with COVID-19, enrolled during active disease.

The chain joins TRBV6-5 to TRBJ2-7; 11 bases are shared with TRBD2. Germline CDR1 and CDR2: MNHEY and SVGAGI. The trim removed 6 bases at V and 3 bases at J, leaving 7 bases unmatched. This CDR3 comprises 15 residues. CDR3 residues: CASRSGTSGNYEQYF. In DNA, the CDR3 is TGTGCCAGCAGGTCCGGGACTAGCGGAAACTACGAGCAGTACTTC.

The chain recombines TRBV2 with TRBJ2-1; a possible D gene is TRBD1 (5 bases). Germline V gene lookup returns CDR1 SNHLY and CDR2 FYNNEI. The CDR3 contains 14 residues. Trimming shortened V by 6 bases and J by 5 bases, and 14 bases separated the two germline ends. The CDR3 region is CASSSRVDDNEQFF. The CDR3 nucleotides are TGTGCCAGCAGCTCCAGGGTGGACGACAATGAGCAGTTCTTC.

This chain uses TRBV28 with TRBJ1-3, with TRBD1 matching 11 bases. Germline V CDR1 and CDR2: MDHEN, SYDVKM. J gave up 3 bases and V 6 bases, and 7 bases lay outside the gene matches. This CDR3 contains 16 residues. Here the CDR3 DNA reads TGTGCCAGCAGCCTTGGACAGGGGGCAGGTGGAAACACCATATATTTT. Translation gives CASSLGQGAGGNTIYF.

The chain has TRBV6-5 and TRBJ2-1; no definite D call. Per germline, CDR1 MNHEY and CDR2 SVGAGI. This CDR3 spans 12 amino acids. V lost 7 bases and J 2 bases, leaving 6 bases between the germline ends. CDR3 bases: TGTGCCAGCACAAACACCTACAATGAGCAGTTCTTC. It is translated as CASTNTYNEQFF.

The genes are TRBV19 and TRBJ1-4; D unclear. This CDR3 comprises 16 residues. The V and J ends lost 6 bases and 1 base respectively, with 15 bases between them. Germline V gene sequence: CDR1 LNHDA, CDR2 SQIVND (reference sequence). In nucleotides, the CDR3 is TGTGCCAGTAGCCCTGATCGGGTACTAACTAATGAAAAACTGTTTTTT. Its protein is CASSPDRVLTNEKLFF. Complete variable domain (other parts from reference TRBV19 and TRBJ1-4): DGGITQSPKYLFRKEGQNVTLSCEQNLNHDAMYWYRQDPGQGLRLIYYSQIVNDFQKGDIAEGYSVSREKKESFPLTVTSAQKNPTAFYLCASSPDRVLTNEKLFFGSGTQLSVL.

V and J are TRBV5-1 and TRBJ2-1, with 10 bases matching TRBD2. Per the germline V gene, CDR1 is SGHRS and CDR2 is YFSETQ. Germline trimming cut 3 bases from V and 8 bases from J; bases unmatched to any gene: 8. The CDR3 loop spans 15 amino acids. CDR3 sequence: CASSSTAGGPYEQFF. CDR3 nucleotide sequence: TGCGCCAGCAGCTCGACAGCGGGAGGGCCCTATGAGCAGTTCTTC.

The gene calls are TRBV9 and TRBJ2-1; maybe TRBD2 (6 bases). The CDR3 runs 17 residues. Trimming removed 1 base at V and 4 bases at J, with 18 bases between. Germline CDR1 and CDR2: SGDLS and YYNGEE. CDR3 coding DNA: TGTGCCAGCAGCGTAAGGGGCGGCGGGGCCCAATACAATGAGCAGTTCTTC. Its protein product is CASSVRGGGAQYNEQFF.

CDR3 loop: CASGLIAGAYEQYF. CDR3 in DNA: TGTGCTAGTGGTTTGATAGCGGGAGCCTACGAGCAGTACTTC. The rearrangement uses TRBV12-5 and TRBJ2-7; 9 bases align to TRBD2. V was pared by 2 bases and J by 2 bases, with 1 base of the junction left unmatched. The CDR3 covers 14 residues. Germline-derived CDR1 and CDR2 are LGHNT and FRNRAP.

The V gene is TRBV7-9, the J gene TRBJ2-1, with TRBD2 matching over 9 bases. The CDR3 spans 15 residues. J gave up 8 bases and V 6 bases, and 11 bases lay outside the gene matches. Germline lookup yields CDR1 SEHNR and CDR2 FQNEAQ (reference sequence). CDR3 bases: TGTGCCAGCAGATTTAGCGGGAGCGCCGGGGATGAGCAGTTCTTC. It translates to CASRFSGSAGDEQFF.

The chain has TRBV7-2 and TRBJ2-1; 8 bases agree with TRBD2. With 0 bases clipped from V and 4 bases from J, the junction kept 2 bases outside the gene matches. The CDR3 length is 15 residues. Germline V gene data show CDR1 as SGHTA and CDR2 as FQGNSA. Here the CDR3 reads CASSLAAGGYNEQFF. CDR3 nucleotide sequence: TGTGCCAGCAGCTTAGCGGCGGGAGGTTACAATGAGCAGTTCTTC.

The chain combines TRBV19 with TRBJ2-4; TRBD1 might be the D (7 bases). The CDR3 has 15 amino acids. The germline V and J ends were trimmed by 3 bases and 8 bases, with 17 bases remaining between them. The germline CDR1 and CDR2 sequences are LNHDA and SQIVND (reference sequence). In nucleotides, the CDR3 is TGTGCCAGTAGTATTAACCGGCAGGGGGGCCACATTCAGTACTTC. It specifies CASSINRQGGHIQYF.